The next 30 T cell receptor beta chains were all read from a single sample in a study of follicular helper T cells after annual influenza vaccination (dated by TCRdb to the late 2010s). The library was obtained by the immunoSEQ multiplex PCR assay. What TCRdb holds here is the immuneACCESS table cut down to in-frame rearrangements. Part of the clones is not present; checked against another copy, under half of the missing clones reflect an unresolved V gene, and the others are unexplained. For this sample there are 8,000 to 10,000 clones; roughly 80% appear just once. The ten top clones hold 0.34% of the sample. The sample's time point, from its label and the paper: 2014-2015 season, 7 days after vaccination. The sequences come from CXCR5- memory CD4+ T cells sorted from blood, collected 7 days after influenza vaccination. The sample's cell subset or site label, decoded: CXCR5- memory CD4 T cells. The receptors shown here come from an adult who received the influenza vaccine.

The chain links TRBV29-1 to TRBJ1-1; 7 nucleotides align to TRBD1. Germline CDR1 reads SQVTM; CDR2 reads ANQGSEA. The J segment lost 4 bases and the V segment lost 5 bases, leaving 4 bases of the junction unmatched. This CDR3 spans 12 amino acids. CDR3 residues: CSVNTGVTEAFF. Written as DNA, the CDR3 is TGCAGCGTTAATACAGGGGTCACTGAAGCTTTCTTT.

This clone turned up a few times. The chain employs TRBV7-2 and TRBJ1-2; D may be TRBD1 (6 bases). The CDR3 is 15 residues long. V shed 3 bases and J shed 5 bases, with 16 bases lying between them. Germline CDR1 SGHTA, CDR2 FQGNSA. CDR3 coding DNA: TGTGCCAGCAGCTTTGCCCCAGGGGAGAAATATGGCTACACCTTC. It translates to CASSFAPGEKYGYTF.

The genes are TRBV7-2 and TRBJ1-1; possible D gene TRBD1, 6 bases. V lost 6 bases to trimming and J lost 4 bases, with 15 bases between them. This CDR3 is built from 14 residues. Germline V CDR1 and CDR2: SGHTA, FQGNSA. This CDR3 reads CASSLQGLSTEAFF. The DNA for the CDR3 is TGTGCCAGCAGTCTACAGGGCTTGAGCACTGAAGCTTTCTTT.

J is TRBJ2-1 and V is TRBV11-3; 10 bases agree with TRBD2. V shed 5 bases and J 7 bases; nucleotides not matched to a gene: 11. Germline assignment: CDR1 SGHNT and CDR2 YENEEA. The CDR3 consists of 16 residues. The CDR3 loop reads CASSPHSGGPINEQFF. Here the CDR3 DNA reads TGTGCCAGCAGCCCACATAGCGGGGGGCCAATAAATGAGCAGTTCTTC.

V and J are TRBV9 and TRBJ1-2, with TRBD1 matching over 11 bases. The CDR3 length is 16 residues. Germline CDR1 and CDR2: SGDLS and YYNGEE. V shed 0 bases and J 8 bases; nucleotides not matched to a gene: 9. The CDR3 spells CASSVAPGTGGRGYTF. The CDR3 DNA is TGTGCCAGCAGCGTAGCTCCCGGGACAGGGGGACGGGGCTACACCTTC.

There are a few counts of this clone. The chain combines TRBV20-1 with TRBJ1-2; D unclear. The ends were cut back, 6 bases at V and 5 bases at J, with 10 bases in the middle. Germline CDR1 and CDR2: DFQATT and SNEGSKA (reference sequence). The CDR3 consists of 11 residues. CDR3 DNA: TGCAGTGCCCACCGCCGGTATGGCTACACCTTC. Amino acids: CSAHRRYGYTF.

This clone appeared a few times. The genes are TRBV7-2 and TRBJ2-7; the match to TRBD1 covers 8 bases. Germline loops: CDR1 SGHTA, CDR2 FQGNSA. V shed 5 bases and J 3 bases; nucleotides not matched to a gene: 9. This CDR3 contains 15 residues. CDR3: CASSAETGAVYEQYF. CDR3 sequence (DNA): TGTGCCAGCAGCGCCGAGACAGGGGCGGTCTACGAGCAGTACTTC.

The rearrangement uses TRBV5-1 and TRBJ2-3; D remains unclear. The CDR3 sequence is 14 residues long. The V end was cut by 0 bases, the J end by 6 bases, with 11 bases between. The germline gives CDR1 SGHRS, CDR2 YFSETQ. CDR3: CASSLAGEGDTQYF. As DNA, the CDR3 is TGCGCCAGCAGCTTGGCTGGGGAAGGGGATACGCAGTATTTT. Full variable domain (remainder filled in from reference TRBV5-1 and TRBJ2-3): KAGVTQTPRYLIKTRGQQVTLSCSPISGHRSVSWYQQTPGQGLQFLFEYFSETQRNKGNFPGRFSGRQFSNSRSEMNVSTLELGDSALYLCASSLAGEGDTQYFGPGTRLTVL.

This chain joins TRBV2 and TRBJ2-3; possible D gene TRBD1, 6 bases. V lost 1 base and J lost 2, with 19 bases in between. Germline CDR1 SNHLY, CDR2 FYNNEI. This CDR3 is built from 18 residues. The CDR3 is CASSEGFVWGQATDTQYF. For the CDR3, the DNA is TGTGCCAGCAGTGAAGGGTTCGTCTGGGGACAAGCCACAGATACGCAGTATTTT.

The gene calls are TRBV7-9 and TRBJ1-1; D unresolved. V lost 5 bases to trimming and J lost 4 bases, with 8 bases between them. The CDR3 runs 12 residues. Germline assignment: CDR1 SEHNR and CDR2 FQNEAQ (reference sequence). The DNA for the CDR3 is TGTGCCAGCAGCCCACAGAGCACTGAAGCTTTCTTT. It translates to CASSPQSTEAFF.

The chain joins TRBV6-5 to TRBJ1-2, with a tentative D call TRBD1 (5 bases). The germline V gene has CDR1 MNHEY and CDR2 SVGAGI. The CDR3 runs to 12 residues. V lost 6 bases and J lost 4, with 9 bases in between. Here the CDR3 reads CASSSGSYGYTF. Here the CDR3 DNA reads TGTGCCAGCAGCTCAGGGAGCTATGGCTACACCTTC.

This chain uses TRBV5-5 with TRBJ2-1; 7 bases align to TRBD2. V shed 4 bases and J 4 bases; nucleotides not matched to a gene: 11. This CDR3 has 16 amino acids. Germline V gives CDR1 SGHKS, CDR2 YYEKEE (reference sequence). The CDR3 loop reads CASSPIVAGGYNEQFF. The DNA for the CDR3 is TGTGCCAGCAGCCCCATCGTAGCGGGCGGGTACAATGAGCAGTTCTTC.

Only a few counts were recorded for this clone. The chain has TRBV7-9 and TRBJ1-2; D gene uncertain. The CDR3 has 13 amino acids. The germline CDR1 and CDR2 sequences are SEHNR and FQNEAQ (reference sequence). V dropped 3 bases and J dropped 5 bases, with 10 bases sitting between them. CDR3 nucleotides: TGTGCCAGCAGCTTCGACAAGCTGTATGGCTACACCTTC. Its translation: CASSFDKLYGYTF.

This clone was detected only once. The chain combines TRBV7-3 with TRBJ2-3, with 11 bases identical to TRBD2. V gave up 4 bases and J gave up 4 bases; unmatched junction bases: 1. Looked up from germline, CDR1 is SGHTA and CDR2 is FQGTGA. The length of the CDR3 is 14 residues. This CDR3 is CASSWGLAADTQYF. CDR3 DNA sequence: TGTGCCAGCAGCTGGGGACTAGCGGCAGATACGCAGTATTTT. Using reference TRBV7-3 and TRBJ2-3 for the parts outside the CDR3, the full variable domain is GAGVSQTPSNKVTEKGKYVELRCDPISGHTALYWYRQSLGQGPEFLIYFQGTGAADDSGLPNDRFFAVRPEGSVSTLKIQRTERGDSAVYLCASSWGLAADTQYFGPGTRLTVL.

V is TRBV7-9 and J is TRBJ1-1; D not resolved. The CDR3 totals 15 residues. The V end lost 5 bases, the J end lost 6 bases, and 19 bases lay between the germline ends. Germline loops: CDR1 SEHNR, CDR2 FQNEAQ (reference sequence). The CDR3 nucleotides are TGTGCCAGCAGCCCTCAGTTTACGGTAAGAGCTGAAGCTTTCTTT. It is translated as CASSPQFTVRAEAFF.

This chain links TRBV6-6 with TRBJ2-2, with a possible D match to TRBD2 (5 bases). From germline, CDR1 is MNHNY and CDR2 SVGAGI (reference sequence). This CDR3 region has 14 residues. V lost 6 bases, J lost 13 bases, and 21 bases lay in between. The CDR3 bases are TGTGCCAGCAGAAGTGAAGGCAGTGGAGGAGTGCTGTTTTTT. Amino acid sequence: CASRSEGSGGVLFF.

The chain employs TRBV6-5 and TRBJ1-1, with 9 positions matching TRBD1. The germline CDR1 and CDR2 sequences are MNHEY and SVGAGI. V lost 5 bases, J lost 3 bases, and 4 bases stayed unmatched. The CDR3 sequence is 14 residues long. This CDR3 is CASSTGQGDTEAFF. CDR3 nucleotide sequence: TGTGCCAGCAGTACGGGACAGGGCGACACTGAAGCTTTCTTT.

V usage is TRBV4-3 and J usage is TRBJ2-1; tentatively, D is TRBD1 (6 bases). The germline V and J ends were trimmed by 4 bases and 3 bases, with 13 bases remaining between them. Per germline, CDR1 LGHNA and CDR2 YSLEER. The CDR3 length is 15 residues. The CDR3 nucleotides are TGCGCCAGCAGCCTAAACCAGGACAGCTACAATGAGCAGTTCTTC. It yields the protein CASSLNQDSYNEQFF.

The chain uses TRBV27 and TRBJ2-7; tentative D call: TRBD2 (6 bases). The V gene lost 3 bases and the J gene lost 9 bases, with 9 bases spanning the gap. Germline V lookup: CDR1 MNHEY, CDR2 SMNVEV (reference sequence). This CDR3 is built from 11 residues. In DNA form, the CDR3 reads TGTGCCAGCAGTTTTAGGGGAGGGCAGTACTTC. The encoded protein is CASSFRGGQYF.

This clone occurred a few times. This chain's CDR3 is CASSDRVSYEQYF. The CDR3 region has the DNA TGTGCCAGCAGCGACAGGGTCTCCTACGAGCAGTACTTC. The chain joins TRBV16 to TRBJ2-7; 7 bases align to TRBD1. CDR3 length: 13 residues. Germline CDR1 is KGHSY and CDR2 is FQNENV. The junction had 1 base not matched to a gene; V was cut back by 5 bases and J by 0 bases.

The V call is TRBV7-9, the J call TRBJ2-3; TRBD1 might be the D (5 bases). V was clipped by 1 base and J by 2 bases, with 13 bases between them. Germline V gene lookup returns CDR1 SEHNR and CDR2 FQNEAQ (reference sequence). The CDR3 length is 16 residues. The CDR3 coding sequence is TGTGCCAGCAGCTTAGAGTTTTCAGGGAACACAGATACGCAGTATTTT. It translates to CASSLEFSGNTDTQYF. The variable domain in full, completed from reference TRBV7-9 and TRBJ2-3, reads DTGVSQNPRHKITKRGQNVTFRCDPISEHNRLYWYRQTLGQGPEFLTYFQNEAQLEKSRLLSDRFSAERPKGSFSTLEIQRTEQGDSAMYLCASSLEFSGNTDTQYFGPGTRLTVL.

This chain uses TRBV2 with TRBJ1-5; tentative D call: TRBD1 (6 bases). V was clipped by 6 bases and J by 5 bases, with 17 bases between them. This CDR3 region has 15 residues. Germline loops: CDR1 SNHLY, CDR2 FYNNEI. The CDR3 loop is CASRAGGGPHQPQHF. The CDR3, as DNA: TGTGCCAGCAGAGCCGGTGGGGGGCCACATCAGCCCCAGCATTTT.

The count of this clone is one. The rearrangement uses TRBV19 and TRBJ2-3; either TRBD1 or TRBD2 may fit D (5 bases each). V was trimmed by 8 bases and J by 4 bases, leaving 19 bases between them. The length of the CDR3 is 15 residues. Germline CDR1 is LNHDA and CDR2 is SQIVND (reference sequence). The CDR3, as DNA: TGTGCCAGTCGCCCCTGGAGGCAGGGCCCAGATACGCAGTATTTT. This translates into CASRPWRQGPDTQYF.

The chain has TRBV19 and TRBJ1-1; D is ambiguous. Trimming cost V 5 bases and J 2 bases, with 9 bases left between them. CDR1 is LNHDA, CDR2 SQIVND, per germline (reference sequence). The CDR3 runs to 13 residues. CDR3 region: CASSWQINTEAFF. In DNA, the CDR3 is TGTGCCAGTAGTTGGCAAATTAACACTGAAGCTTTCTTT.

Notes on this clone: Other DNA sequences in this sample translate to the same CDR3. The gene calls are TRBV18 and TRBJ2-3; D is undetermined. Germline V lookup: CDR1 KGHSH, CDR2 LQKENI. The CDR3 is 11 amino acids. Trimming removed 3 bases from V and 6 bases from J, with 4 bases in between. The CDR3 is CASSPWDTQYF. The DNA of the CDR3 is TGTGCCAGCTCACCCTGGGATACGCAGTATTTT.

The chain is built from TRBV7-2 and TRBJ2-2, with 7 bases identical to TRBD1. CDR1 and CDR2 (germline): SGHTA, FQGNSA. This CDR3 spans 15 amino acids. V lost 1 base, J lost 6 bases, and 5 bases stayed unmatched. The CDR3 DNA reads as TGTGCCAGCAGCTTAGTCCCACAGGGGCCCGGGGAGCTGTTTTTT. As protein: CASSLVPQGPGELFF. Filled out from reference TRBV7-2 and TRBJ2-2, the complete variable domain reads GAGVSQSPSNKVTEKGKDVELRCDPISGHTALYWYRQSLGQGLEFLIYFQGNSAPDKSGLPSDRFSAERTGGSVSTLTIQRTQQEDSAVYLCASSLVPQGPGELFFGEGSRLTVL.

The V call is TRBV11-3, the J call TRBJ2-7; a possible D gene is TRBD2 (6 bases). Trimming stripped 5 bases from V and 2 bases from J, with 19 bases between. CDR3 length: 16 amino acids. Germline CDR1 is SGHNT and CDR2 is YENEEA. CDR3 residues: CASSPIPRDWTYEQYF. The CDR3 nucleotides read TGTGCCAGCAGCCCAATACCTAGGGACTGGACCTACGAGCAGTACTTC.

The chain has TRBV6-5 and TRBJ2-7; possibly TRBD1 for D (6 bases). Germline loops: CDR1 MNHEY, CDR2 SVGAGI. V was trimmed by 7 bases and J by 5 bases, leaving 21 bases between them. The CDR3 runs to 15 residues. CDR3 sequence reads: CASIGGVSPSDEQYF. The CDR3 coding sequence is TGTGCCAGCATTGGGGGCGTATCCCCTTCCGACGAGCAGTACTTC.

The chain has TRBV7-8 and TRBJ2-7, with 7 bases aligning to TRBD2. There are 15 residues in the CDR3. With V trimmed by 1 base and J by 2 bases, 5 bases remained unmatched. In germline, CDR1 is SGHVS, CDR2 FQNEAQ. This CDR3 is CASSLGVGLAYEQYF. The CDR3 DNA reads TGTGCCAGCAGCTTAGGGGTCGGACTAGCCTACGAGCAGTACTTC.

V is TRBV6-5 and J is TRBJ2-7; the D gene could be TRBD1 or TRBD2 (5 bases each). V lost 6 bases, J lost 2 bases, and 17 bases lay in between. The CDR3 length is 15 residues. CDR1 and CDR2 from the germline V gene are MNHEY and SVGAGI. CDR3: CASRRVADRAYEQYF. In DNA, the CDR3 is TGTGCCAGCAGGCGGGTAGCCGACAGAGCCTACGAGCAGTACTTC.